The entry below describes one TCR beta chain. No antigen is known for it. This table comes from immunoSEQ multiplex PCR, and its TCRdb copy is limited to in-frame clones, with some not included. The table shows 65,000 to 90,000 clones, with 85% to 95% occurring only once. This entry comes from a study of human thymus T cells. Corrective heart surgery yielded resections, and these provided the thymus tissue. Healthy Finnish infants undergoing corrective surgery for congenital heart defects were the donors. The study's findings and limits: What appeared biased in thymic and blood repertoires was the usage of V and J genes. Related studies found that unrelated individuals share highly overlapping thymic repertoires.

Germline V CDR1 and CDR2: MNHNS, SASEGT. Trimming removed 2 bases from V and 1 base from J; junction bases left unmatched: 12. CDR3 length: 20 residues. The genes are TRBV6-1 and TRBJ2-3, with 13 bases fitting TRBD2. The sequenced sample was thymus tissue. The TCR was taken from a girl under three years old with a congenital heart defect but otherwise immunologically healthy. CDR3 amino acids: CASSESGTSGTRRGTDTQYF. CDR3 in DNA: TGTGCCAGCAGTGAATCGGGGACTAGCGGGACCAGACGAGGCACAGATACGCAGTATTTT.